Below, 17 T cell receptor beta chains from the same sample are listed, as sequenced in a study of T cell responses to AZD1222 COVID-19 vaccine. Generated by immunoSEQ multiplex PCR, the TCRdb table keeps only in-frame clones and is missing some. The table shows roughly 100,000 clones, with around 91% occurring only once. The sample in question was peripheral blood, obtained on day 0 of AZD1222 vaccination. The receptors originated from an adult in good health.

The rearrangement joins TRBV2 to TRBJ1-2; 11 bases fit TRBD1. Trimming removed 11 bases from V and 8 bases from J; junction bases left unmatched: 10. The CDR3 has 13 amino acids. Germline CDR1 SNHLY, CDR2 FYNNEI. DNA for the CDR3: TGTGCCGGGATGGAGGGACAGGGGGACGGCTACACCTTC. The encoded protein is CAGMEGQGDGYTF.

This chain joins TRBV29-1 and TRBJ1-2; 7 nucleotides align to TRBD1. Germline values: CDR1 SQVTM, CDR2 ANQGSEA. This CDR3 is 14 amino acids long. Trimming removed 6 bases from V and 4 bases from J; junction bases left unmatched: 11. The CDR3 sequence: CSVASNDRAYGYTF. The CDR3 nucleotides read TGCAGCGTAGCTTCGAATGACAGGGCCTATGGCTACACCTTC.

The rearrangement uses TRBV12-3 or TRBV12-4 and TRBJ2-5; D is unresolved. V dropped 5 bases and J dropped 6 bases, with 7 bases sitting between them. This CDR3 is built from 11 residues. CDR3 in amino acids: CASSVAQTQYF. In DNA, the CDR3 is TGTGCCAGCAGTGTCGCACAGACCCAGTACTTC.

This clone was detected only a few times. V gene TRBV19 combines with J gene TRBJ1-1; maybe TRBD1 (5 bases). The germline V gene encodes CDR1 LNHDA and CDR2 SQIVND (reference sequence). Trimming took 2 bases from V and 6 from J, leaving 16 bases between them. This CDR3 is 15 amino acids long. CDR3 amino acids: CASSIIEGSAPEAFF. The CDR3, as DNA: TGTGCCAGTAGTATAATAGAGGGGTCAGCACCTGAAGCTTTCTTT.

This chain uses TRBV5-1 with TRBJ2-3; the D is unclear. Germline V lookup: CDR1 SGHRS, CDR2 YFSETQ. This CDR3 is built from 17 residues. Trimming took off 4 bases at V and 0 bases at J, with 18 bases between the two ends. The CDR3 DNA reads as TGCGCCAGCAGCCCGGCGGCGAACCAATTTAGCACAGATACGCAGTATTTT. It specifies CASSPAANQFSTDTQYF.

The genes are TRBV5-1 and TRBJ2-1, with 9 bases matching TRBD1. V was clipped by 2 bases and J by 9 bases; unmatched bases: 9. The CDR3 loop spans 15 amino acids. Germline-derived CDR1 and CDR2 are SGHRS and YFSETQ. The CDR3 DNA is TGCGCCAGCAGCTTTCCGGGACAGGGCGGTGGTGAGCAGTTCTTC. This codes for CASSFPGQGGGEQFF.

This clone came up once. This chain connects TRBV6-2 or TRBV6-3 to TRBJ2-3; D unclear. Deletions cut 3 bases from V and 4 bases from J, with 11 bases between. The CDR3 consists of 14 residues. From germline, CDR1 is MNHEY and CDR2 SVGEGT. The CDR3 nucleotides are TGTGCCAGCAGTTATATAGTTCTTGCAGATACGCAGTATTTT. It is translated as CASSYIVLADTQYF.

V usage is TRBV18 and J usage is TRBJ2-7; D perhaps matches TRBD2 (6 bases). The V and J ends lost 4 bases and 0 bases respectively, with 10 bases between them. CDR1 is KGHSH and CDR2 is LQKENI in the germline V gene. This CDR3 is built from 14 residues. The CDR3: CASSQASASYEQYF. The CDR3 bases are TGTGCCAGCTCACAGGCTAGCGCCTCCTACGAGCAGTACTTC.

The chain uses TRBV7-2 and TRBJ1-5; the match to TRBD1 covers 7 bases. The V and J ends lost 2 bases and 2 bases, in that order; junction bases with no gene match: 3. This CDR3 is built from 15 residues. Germline CDR1 and CDR2: SGHTA and FQGNSA. The CDR3 nucleotides are TGTGCCAGCAGCTTACCTACAGGGGGCAATCAGCCCCAGCATTTT. Protein sequence: CASSLPTGGNQPQHF.

V gene TRBV10-2 combines with J gene TRBJ1-1; D gene ambiguous. Germline CDR1 reads WSHSY; CDR2 reads SAAADI. The CDR3 sequence is 17 residues long. Trimming removed 5 bases at V and 2 bases at J, with 21 bases between. The CDR3 DNA is TGCGCCAGCAGTCAGCCCTTTGTTATTCGGGGAAACACTGAAGCTTTCTTT. Its protein is CASSQPFVIRGNTEAFF.

V gene TRBV5-6 combines with J gene TRBJ2-1; 11 nucleotides align to TRBD1. There are 16 residues in the CDR3. The V and J ends lost 0 bases and 6 bases, in that order; junction bases with no gene match: 5. Per germline, CDR1 SGHDT and CDR2 YYEEEE. The CDR3 DNA is TGTGCCAGCAGCTTGGTCGGACAGGGGGCTCGCAATGAGCAGTTCTTC. The encoded protein is CASSLVGQGARNEQFF.

The gene calls are TRBV4-1 and TRBJ1-1; 12 bases align to TRBD1. Germline assignment: CDR1 MGHRA and CDR2 YSYEKL. This CDR3 has 17 residues. V shed 1 base, J shed 0 bases, and the junction held 3 bases outside the gene matches. This chain's CDR3 is CASSQAGTGGLNTEAFF. The CDR3 DNA sequence: TGCGCCAGCAGCCAAGCCGGGACAGGGGGCCTGAACACTGAAGCTTTCTTT.

About this clone: Other DNA variants within this sample encode the same CDR3. The genes are TRBV7-6 and TRBJ1-4; 9 bases line up with TRBD1. V lost 1 base to trimming and J lost 10 bases; unmatched junction nucleotides: 7. Germline-derived CDR1 and CDR2 are SGHVS and FNYEAQ. The CDR3 is 15 amino acids. The CDR3 DNA reads as TGTGCCAGCAGCTTAGGGGGACAGGGAAGTGGAAAACTGTTTTTT. This codes for CASSLGGQGSGKLFF.

CDR3 in DNA: TGTGCCAGTAGTTCATCCTGGGTGACTGAAGCTTTCTTT. It translates to CASSSSWVTEAFF. The V and J genes are TRBV19 and TRBJ1-1; D uncertain. CDR1 and CDR2 from the germline V gene are LNHDA and SQIVND (reference sequence). Deletions cut 5 bases from V and 5 bases from J, with 12 bases between. The CDR3 contains 13 residues. Filled out from reference TRBV19 and TRBJ1-1, the complete variable domain reads DGGITQSPKYLFRKEGQNVTLSCEQNLNHDAMYWYRQDPGQGLRLIYYSQIVNDFQKGDIAEGYSVSREKKESFPLTVTSAQKNPTAFYLCASSSSWVTEAFFGQGTRLTVV.

The gene calls are TRBV3-1 (or the pseudogene TRBV3-2) and TRBJ2-7, with a weak D call TRBD2 (6 bases). There are 16 residues in the CDR3. Trimming cost V 4 bases and J 1 base, with 17 bases left between them. CDR1 is LGHDT, CDR2 YNNKEL, per germline (reference sequence). CDR3 nucleotides: TGTGCCAGCAGCCTCGGAGGGACGACCGAGTCCTACGAGCAGTACTTC. Protein sequence: CASSLGGTTESYEQYF.

V gene TRBV7-6 combines with J gene TRBJ2-3, with 10 bases fitting TRBD2. Germline loops: CDR1 SGHVS, CDR2 FNYEAQ. Trimming removed 0 bases from V and 4 bases from J; junction bases left unmatched: 13. There are 19 residues in the CDR3. The CDR3: CASSLAATSGPIPPDTQYF. As DNA, the CDR3 is TGTGCCAGCAGCTTAGCAGCGACTAGCGGGCCCATCCCCCCAGATACGCAGTATTTT.

This clone was found once. The chain employs TRBV9 and TRBJ2-2, with 9 bases that match TRBD1. Germline V gene lookup returns CDR1 SGDLS and CDR2 YYNGEE. V lost 1 base to trimming and J lost 6 bases; unmatched junction nucleotides: 1. The CDR3 runs 14 residues. The CDR3 protein is CASSVRQGAGELFF. The CDR3, as DNA: TGTGCCAGCAGCGTAAGACAGGGGGCCGGGGAGCTGTTTTTT.